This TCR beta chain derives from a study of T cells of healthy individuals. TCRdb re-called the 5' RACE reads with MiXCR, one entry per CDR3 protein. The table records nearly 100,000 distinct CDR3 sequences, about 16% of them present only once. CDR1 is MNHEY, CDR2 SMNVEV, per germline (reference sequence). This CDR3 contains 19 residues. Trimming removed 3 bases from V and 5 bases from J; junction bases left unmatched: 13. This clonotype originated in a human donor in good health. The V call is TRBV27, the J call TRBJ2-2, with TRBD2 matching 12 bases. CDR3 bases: TGTGCCAGCAGTTTGCGGACTAGCGGGACCATTTTAGGAACCGGGGAGCTGTTTTTT. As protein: CASSLRTSGTILGTGELFF.